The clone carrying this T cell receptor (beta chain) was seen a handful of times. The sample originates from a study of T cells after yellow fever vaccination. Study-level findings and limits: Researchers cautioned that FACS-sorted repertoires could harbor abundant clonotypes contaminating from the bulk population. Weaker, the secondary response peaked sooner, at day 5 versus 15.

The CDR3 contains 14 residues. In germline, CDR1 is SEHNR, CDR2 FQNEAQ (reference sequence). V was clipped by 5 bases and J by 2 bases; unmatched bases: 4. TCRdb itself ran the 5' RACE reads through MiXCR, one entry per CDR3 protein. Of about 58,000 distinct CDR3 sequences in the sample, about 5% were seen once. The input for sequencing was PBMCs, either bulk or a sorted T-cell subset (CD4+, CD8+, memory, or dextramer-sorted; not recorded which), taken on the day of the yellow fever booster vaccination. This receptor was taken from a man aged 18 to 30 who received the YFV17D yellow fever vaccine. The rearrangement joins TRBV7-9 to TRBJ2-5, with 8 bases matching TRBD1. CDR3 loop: CASSTGQGQETQYF. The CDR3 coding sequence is TGTGCCAGCAGCACCGGACAGGGACAAGAGACCCAGTACTTC. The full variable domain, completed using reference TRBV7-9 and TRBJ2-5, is DTGVSQNPRHKITKRGQNVTFRCDPISEHNRLYWYRQTLGQGPEFLTYFQNEAQLEKSRLLSDRFSAERPKGSFSTLEIQRTEQGDSAMYLCASSTGQGQETQYFGPGTRLLVL.